This T cell receptor (beta chain) was recorded in a study of somatic mutations in cytotoxic T cells in rheumatoid arthritis. This clone was seen a handful of times. Per the original data handling: Published virus-specific TCRB sequences matched only a few of the patient CD8+ clones exceeding 1%. Assay used: immunoSEQ multiplex PCR; TCRdb lists only in-frame clones, some missing. D and trimming were read from the DNA, whereas the V and J calls and clone size are those reported in that table. The data show some 30,000 clones, with 70% to 90% seen just once and around 9% held by the top ten. The CDR3 has 15 residues. V lost 2 bases and J lost 3, with 14 bases in between. CDR1 and CDR2 (germline): MNHEY, SMNVEV (reference sequence).

The chain employs TRBV27 and TRBJ2-7; weak D call: TRBD2 (6 bases). The sequencing input was CD8+ T cells sorted from blood. The origin of this receptor is an adult with rheumatoid arthritis. Here the CDR3 DNA reads TGTGCCAGCAGTTTAACGAGTGCGGGGAACTACGAGCAGTACTTC. Translated: CASSLTSAGNYEQYF.